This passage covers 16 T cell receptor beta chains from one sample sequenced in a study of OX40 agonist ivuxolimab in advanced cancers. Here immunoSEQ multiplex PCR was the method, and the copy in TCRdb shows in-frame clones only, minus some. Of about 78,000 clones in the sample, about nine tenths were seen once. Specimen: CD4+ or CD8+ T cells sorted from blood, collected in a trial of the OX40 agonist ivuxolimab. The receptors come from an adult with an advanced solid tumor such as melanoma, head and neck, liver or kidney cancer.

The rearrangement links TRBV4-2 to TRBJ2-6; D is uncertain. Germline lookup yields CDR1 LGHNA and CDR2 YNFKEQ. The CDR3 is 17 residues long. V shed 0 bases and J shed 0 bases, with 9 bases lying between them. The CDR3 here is CASSQDFQNSGANVLTF. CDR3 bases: TGTGCCAGCAGCCAAGATTTTCAAAACTCTGGGGCCAACGTCCTGACTTTC.

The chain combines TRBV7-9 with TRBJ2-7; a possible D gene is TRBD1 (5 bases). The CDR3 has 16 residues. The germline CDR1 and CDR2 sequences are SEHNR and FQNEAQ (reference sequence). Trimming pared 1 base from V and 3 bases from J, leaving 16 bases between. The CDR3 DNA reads TGTGCCAGCAGCTTAGGAGTGGGCAGGGCTAACTACGAGCAGTACTTC. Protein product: CASSLGVGRANYEQYF.

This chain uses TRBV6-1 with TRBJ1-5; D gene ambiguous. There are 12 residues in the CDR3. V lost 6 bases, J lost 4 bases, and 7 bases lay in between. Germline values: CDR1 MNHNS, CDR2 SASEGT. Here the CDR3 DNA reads TGTGCCAGCAGAAACACGAATCAGCCCCAGCATTTT. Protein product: CASRNTNQPQHF.

The CDR3 DNA sequence: TGTGCCAGCACTCCGGACCGCCTCGAGGAGGCAACTAATGAAAAACTGTTTTTT. This codes for CASTPDRLEEATNEKLFF. The V gene is TRBV28, the J gene TRBJ1-4; D unclear. The CDR3 length is 18 residues. Trimming took 7 bases from V and 0 from J, leaving 21 bases between them. CDR1 is MDHEN and CDR2 is SYDVKM in the germline V gene.

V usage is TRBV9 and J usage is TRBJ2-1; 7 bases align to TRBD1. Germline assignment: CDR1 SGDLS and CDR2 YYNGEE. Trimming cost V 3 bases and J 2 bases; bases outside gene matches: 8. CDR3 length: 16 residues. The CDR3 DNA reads TGTGCCAGCAGCGCGGCGACAGGGTCCGCCTACAATGAGCAGTTCTTC. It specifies CASSAATGSAYNEQFF.

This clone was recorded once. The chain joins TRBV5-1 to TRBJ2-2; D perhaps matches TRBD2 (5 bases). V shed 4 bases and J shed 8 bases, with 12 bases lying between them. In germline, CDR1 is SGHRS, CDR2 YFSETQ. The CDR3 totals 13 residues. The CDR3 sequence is CASSEGPGGELFF. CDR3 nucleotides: TGCGCCAGCAGCGAGGGCCCTGGAGGGGAGCTGTTTTTT.

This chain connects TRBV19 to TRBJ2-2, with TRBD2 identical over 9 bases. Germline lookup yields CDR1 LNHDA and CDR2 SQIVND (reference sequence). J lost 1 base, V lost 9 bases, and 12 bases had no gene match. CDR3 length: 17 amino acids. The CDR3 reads CASTRGLAGLNTGELFF. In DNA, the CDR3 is TGTGCCAGCACGAGGGGGCTAGCGGGATTGAACACCGGGGAGCTGTTTTTT.

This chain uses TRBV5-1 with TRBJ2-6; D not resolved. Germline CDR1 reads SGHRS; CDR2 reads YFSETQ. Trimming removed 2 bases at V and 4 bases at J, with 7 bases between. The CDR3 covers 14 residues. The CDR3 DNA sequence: TGCGCCAGCAGCTTAGCAAGCGGGGCCAACGTCCTGACTTTC. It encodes CASSLASGANVLTF.

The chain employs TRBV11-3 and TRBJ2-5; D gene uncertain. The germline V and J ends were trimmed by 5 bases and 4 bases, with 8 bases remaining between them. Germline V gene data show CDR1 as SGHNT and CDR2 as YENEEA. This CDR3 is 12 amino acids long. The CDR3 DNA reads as TGTGCCAGCAGCCGGGTAGCAGAGACCCAGTACTTC. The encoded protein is CASSRVAETQYF.

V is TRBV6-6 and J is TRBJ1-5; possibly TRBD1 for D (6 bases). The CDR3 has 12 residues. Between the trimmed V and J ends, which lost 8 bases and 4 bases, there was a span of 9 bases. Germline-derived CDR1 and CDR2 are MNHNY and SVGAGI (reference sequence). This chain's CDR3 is CASAQGNQPQHF. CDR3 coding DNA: TGTGCCAGCGCTCAGGGGAATCAGCCCCAGCATTTT.

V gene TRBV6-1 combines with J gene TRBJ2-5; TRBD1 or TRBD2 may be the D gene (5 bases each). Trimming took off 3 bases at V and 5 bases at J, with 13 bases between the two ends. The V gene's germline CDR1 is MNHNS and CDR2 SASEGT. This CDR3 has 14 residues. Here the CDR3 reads CASSDRQRGETQYF. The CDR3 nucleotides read TGTGCCAGCAGTGATAGACAGCGCGGGGAGACCCAGTACTTC.

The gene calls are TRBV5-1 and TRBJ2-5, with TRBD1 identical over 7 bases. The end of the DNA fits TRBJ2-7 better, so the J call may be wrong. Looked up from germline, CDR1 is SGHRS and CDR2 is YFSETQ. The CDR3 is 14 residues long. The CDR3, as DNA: TGCGCCAGCAGCGACACAGGGGTGTCCTACGAGCAGTACTTC. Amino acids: CASSDTGVSYEQYF.

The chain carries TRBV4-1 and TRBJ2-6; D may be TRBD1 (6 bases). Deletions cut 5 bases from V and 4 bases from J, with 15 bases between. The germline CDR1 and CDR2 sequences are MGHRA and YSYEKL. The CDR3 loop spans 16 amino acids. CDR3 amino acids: CASSGQGLSGANVLTF. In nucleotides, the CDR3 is TGCGCCAGCAGCGGTCAGGGGCTTTCCGGGGCCAACGTCCTGACTTTC.

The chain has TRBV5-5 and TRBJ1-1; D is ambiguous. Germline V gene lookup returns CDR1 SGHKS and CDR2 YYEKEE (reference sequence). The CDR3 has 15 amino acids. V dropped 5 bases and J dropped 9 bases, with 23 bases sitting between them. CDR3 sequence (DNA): TGTGCCAGCAGGAGCTGGCAGGAGGAAAGAATGAAAGCTTTCTTT. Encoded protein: CASRSWQEERMKAFF. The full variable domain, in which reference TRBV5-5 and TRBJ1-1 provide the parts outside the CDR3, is DAGVTQSPTHLIKTRGQQVTLRCSPISGHKSVSWYQQVLGQGPQFIFQYYEKEERGRGNFPDRFSARQFPNYSSELNVNALLLGDSALYLCASRSWQEERMKAFFGQGTRLTVV.

The CDR3 spells CASASGGPADTQYF. CDR3 coding DNA: TGTGCCAGCGCTTCCGGGGGTCCCGCAGATACGCAGTATTTT. This chain joins TRBV19 and TRBJ2-3, with D perhaps matching TRBD2 (6 bases). V dropped 9 bases and J dropped 4 bases, with 17 bases sitting between them. CDR1 and CDR2 from the germline V gene are LNHDA and SQIVND (reference sequence). The CDR3 runs 14 residues.

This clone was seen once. The chain's CDR3 is CASSVRGQTGELFF. Here the CDR3 DNA reads TGTGCCAGCAGCGTCAGGGGGCAAACCGGGGAGCTGTTTTTT. This chain links TRBV7-9 with TRBJ2-2, with 8 bases identical to TRBD1. This CDR3 has 14 amino acids. V was pared by 5 bases and J by 5 bases, with 4 bases of the junction left unmatched. Germline V gene lookup returns CDR1 SEHNR and CDR2 FQNEAQ (reference sequence).